This section outlines one T cell receptor beta chain sequence together with its context. The time point: newly diagnosed GD, antithyroid drugs for less than 3 months. TCR sequences were obtained from RNA taken from PBMCs. This sample stems from a study of regulatory T cells in long-lasting Graves disease. Study summary: Antithyroid drugs had been taken under 3 months by newly diagnosed Graves' patients.

Building the TCR beta libraries relied on iRepertoire HTBI primers, and CDR3 regions underwent Arm-PCR. TCRdb re-called the multiplex PCR reads with MiXCR, one entry per CDR3 protein. The sample carries about 420,000 distinct CDR3 sequences, about 15% recorded once. This sample also belongs to another study, concerning T cells in Graves' hyperthyroidism and ophthalmopathy. Turning to that study: By a 13 V-J model, ophthalmopathy was set apart from stable hyperthyroidism.

This sequence originates from a woman aged 18-29 years with Graves disease. The specimen was peripheral blood mononuclear cells (PBMCs), collected at new diagnosis, from a patient treated with antithyroid drugs.

CDR3 DNA sequence: TGTGCCAGCAGTTTGCTTGGATTTACGGGCTACGAGCAGTACTTC. Its protein product is CASSLLGFTGYEQYF. V and J are TRBV12-3 or TRBV12-4 and TRBJ2-7; unclear D gene. The CDR3 contains 15 residues. V dropped 3 bases and J dropped 3 bases, with 15 bases sitting between them.